This T cell receptor (beta chain) was sequenced for a study of a mutant IDH1 vaccine in newly diagnosed glioma. Study-wide context: Patients underwent eight vaccinations, which took place in weeks 1, 3, 5, 7, 11, 15, 19 and 23. Mean patient age was about 40 years; 62.5% were male and approximately 38% female. The earlier regimen, radiotherapy, temozolomide, or both, was most often both.

Remarks on this clone: Antigen unknown.

Profiling relied on immunoSEQ multiplex PCR, and the TCRdb table lists in-frame clones only, not all of them. This sample has about 36,000 clones, with over 70% found just once. The CDR3 sequence is 14 residues long. Looked up from germline, CDR1 is SNHLY and CDR2 is FYNNEI. V lost 6 bases and J 4 bases, leaving 13 bases between the germline ends. Sample time point: week 11, during vaccination. Doses of 300 ug of mutant IDH1 20-mer peptide were given with topical imiquimod. V and J are TRBV2 and TRBJ1-5; no firm D call. The receptor was derived from a woman in her 30s with glioma. Some clones in this sample may be carry-over from other donors' samples. The sequenced sample was peripheral blood mononuclear cells (PBMCs), obtained from a glioma patient whose treatment included an IDH1 peptide vaccine. In DNA form, the CDR3 reads TGTGCCAGCAGGCGGACGGGCGGAAATCAGCCCCAGCATTTT. Amino acid sequence: CASRRTGGNQPQHF.